The T cell receptor beta chain described here comes from a study of T cells in tumors after PD-1 blockade. About the research overall: Each patient got pembrolizumab 200 mg every 3 weeks or cemiplimab 350 mg every 2 weeks. Daily vismodegib 150 mg continued in a subset of anti-PD-1-treated patients. Blood samples averaged around 120,000 templates (range about 24,679-260,000) and fewer than 40,000 unique clonotypes. The study, taken as a whole, reports: Blood contained about 45% of the tumor's TCR clonotypes.

The CDR3 is 13 residues long. V dropped 6 bases and J dropped 5 bases, with 11 bases sitting between them. Comments on this clone: Its antigen is not identified.

The data were produced by immunoSEQ multiplex PCR, yet TCRdb's version contains in-frame clones alone and is incomplete. The sample has tens of thousands of clones; around 80% are singletons. This chain connects TRBV12-3 or TRBV12-4 to TRBJ2-4; TRBD2 is a possible D gene (6 bases). The source was PBMCs, collected before anti-PD-1 treatment. The receptor comes from a human donor with basal cell carcinoma. CDR3 loop: CASSSPGENIQYF. For the CDR3, the DNA is TGTGCCAGCAGCTCCCCGGGGGAAAACATTCAGTACTTC.